Here is one T cell receptor (beta chain) with its context. This clone was recorded a few times. Its antigen is currently not known. No per-base quality is available; no much larger clone lies one base away. Healthy HIV-negative adults with no recently reported acute infections or vaccinations were included as donors. All donors were Caucasian adults living in Nashville, Tennessee, USA. Magnetic negative selection was used to enrich CD4+ T cells, after which naive cells were positively selected on CD45RA and the negative fraction became the memory subset. Blood was collected by leukapheresis, and PBMCs were isolated by Ficoll-Histopaque density gradient centrifugation and then cryopreserved in liquid nitrogen vapor phase. Purity and quantity of every magnetically sorted T cell population were checked by analytical flow cytometry. From each sorted fraction, genomic DNA was isolated and quantified by UV absorbance on a Nanodrop 2000c.

Inclusive of the bounding cysteine and phenylalanine, the CDR3 is 13 residues long. Only CDR3 DNA is held: 39 bases, read in frame from base 1. The germline V gene (reference sequence) sets CDR1 to SEHNR and CDR2 to FQNEAQ. Trimming costs V 3 bases and J 5 bases, and their ends lie 11 bases apart. This specimen comes from a study of shared clonotypes between healthy human individuals (dated by TCRdb to 2020 to 2022). Background for the entire study: The cohort included three men and two women between 18 and 49 years of age. For each donor, CD4 naive and CD4 memory were each run on three plates, CD8 naive on two plates, and CD8 memory on one plate. Per donor, leukapheresis produced somewhere between about 0.9 and 10 billion PBMCs. To estimate repertoire size and how much clonotype sharing occurs between individuals, the study deeply sequenced the blood TCR repertoires of five or six healthy adults. To increase sequencing depth and limit assay-specific biases, TCR repertoire library preparation and sequencing were carried out by different laboratories using diverse techniques.

Using the deep immunoSEQ assay, TCR CDR3 regions were amplified from genomic DNA by multiplex PCR. Extracted genomic DNA from each cell subset was distributed evenly across all wells of several immunoSEQ 96-well plates, and each plate was treated as a replicate. Each replicate PCR for sorted subsets received 150 to 250 ng genomic DNA, equal to about 30,000 T cell genomes. Purified libraries were quantified with a Qubit 3.0 fluorometer, sized on a Bioanalyzer 2100, and re-quantified with the KAPA Library Quantification kit. Every immunoSEQ 96-well plate was sequenced on a separate single-read 150-cycle Illumina NextSeq 550 flow cell. The paper's processing steps were these. Because the immunoSEQ output included only junctional sequences and no quality scores, the filtering could not be the same as the filtering used for full-length reads. To assign V/J genes and CDR3, sequences were annotated using PyIR, a Python wrapper for IgBLAST v1.9, with IMGT germline references. Reads with weak V/J assignments (E-value above 1e-6), missing CDR3, stop codons, out-of-frame junctions, or ambiguous translated residues were removed. V3J clonotypes were defined as sequences sharing the same inferred V gene, J gene, and CDR3 amino acid sequence. Percentage overlap between repertoires was computed as shared unique clonotypes divided by the size of the smaller repertoire. Three approaches were used to assess repertoire richness: RTK rarefaction, the Chao1 estimator, and Recon v2.1 estimates of unobserved clonotypes. For all TCRbeta clonotypes obtained by the gDNA method from four donors, generation probabilities were computed with OLGA. Drawn from immuneACCESS, this table holds only the in-frame rearrangements with V and J called that TCRdb kept. Clones are partly lost; checked studies trace under half to an unresolved V gene and leave the rest unexplained. D and trimming come from the DNA, and the V and J calls and clone size come from that table. The sample data list roughly 220,000 clones, and 65% of these were observed just once. Roughly 11% of the sample is in the top ten clones.

The paper as a whole reports these results and caveats: Based on pairwise subsampling, the degree of clonotype sharing among donors was expected to be affected by sequencing depth. Rarefaction of sorted-subset datasets indicated incomplete sequencing despite the large sequencing depth. The genetic and exposure-history diversity represented was limited by the small number of donors. Only blood was sampled, and tissue TCR repertoires likely differ from those in blood. Approximately 4.8% of naive CD4, more than 3% of naive CD8, 2.3% of memory CD4, and 0.4% of memory CD8 clonotypes were shared across a few donors. Estimated clonotype richness was generally larger for naive than for memory subsets. Compared with non-shared clonotypes, clonotypes shared by all four sorted-subset donors had higher generation probabilities.

The clonotype originates from a man aged 30 to 45 in good health. Recombination linked TRBV7-9 to TRBJ2-7, with a tentative D gene TRBD2 over 7 matching bases. The sequencing sample was made of memory CD4+ T cells sorted from blood. The cell subset or site label here, explained by the study, means: CD45RA-negative fraction. CDR3 sequence: CASSFGGRNEQYF. The DNA sequence follows: TGTGCCAGCAGCTTCGGGGGGCGGAACGAGCAGTACTTC.